Listed below are T cell receptor beta chains from one sample, sequenced in a study of response to subunit inactivated influenza vaccine. TCRdb called the RT-PCR reads again in MiXCR, with one record for every CDR3 protein. The table records 200,000 to 300,000 distinct CDR3 sequences, 12% of them present only once. Sequencing was performed on non-naive T cells sorted from PBMCs, taken roughly 15 days before vaccination. These TCRs come from a man over 45 who received an inactivated influenza vaccine. Both conserved end residues are part of each CDR3. A D gene is named only where the DNA matches it firmly. Clone size is shown for a subset of rows, as once, few, many or a class of expanded clone.

v_gene: TRBV6-1
j_gene: TRBJ1-1
abundance: -
d_gene: TRBD1
CDR3nt: TGTGCCAGCAGACGACAGGGGGCGCGGGTCACTGAAGCTTTCTTT
CDR3aa: CASRRQGARVTEAFF

v_gene: TRBV7-2
j_gene: TRBJ2-5
abundance: few
d_gene: TRBD2
CDR3nt: TGTGCCAGCAGCTTAACGGGAGGGACTAGCGGGAGTGCGCGGGAGACCCAGTACTTC
CDR3aa: CASSLTGGTSGSARETQYF

v_gene: TRBV12-3/TRBV12-4
j_gene: TRBJ2-7
abundance: few
d_gene: -
CDR3nt: TGTGCCAGCAGTTTAGCGCACAGGGACGAGCAGTACTTC
CDR3aa: CASSLAHRDEQYF

v_gene: TRBV27
j_gene: TRBJ2-4
abundance: -
d_gene: -
CDR3nt: TGTGCCAGCACCTCCTTCAGAACAGGGAGAAAAAACATTCAGTACTTC
CDR3aa: CASTSFRTGRKNIQYF

v_gene: TRBV20-1
j_gene: TRBJ1-1
abundance: many
d_gene: -
CDR3nt: TGCAGTGCTAGCTTTAGCATTGGCGGCACTGAAGCTTTCTTT
CDR3aa: CSASFSIGGTEAFF

v_gene: TRBV7-2
j_gene: TRBJ2-1
abundance: many
d_gene: -
CDR3nt: TGTGCCAGCAGCTTAGGAGGGGATGAGCAGTTCTTC
CDR3aa: CASSLGGDEQFF

v_gene: TRBV6-4
j_gene: TRBJ1-2
abundance: few
d_gene: -
CDR3nt: TGTGCCAGCAGTGAAAGCCAGGGAGGCTATGGCTACACCTTC
CDR3aa: CASSESQGGYGYTF

v_gene: TRBV28
j_gene: TRBJ1-5
abundance: many
d_gene: -
CDR3nt: TGTGCCAGCAGTACAGGGAAGGCTGGCAATCAGCCCCAGCATTTT
CDR3aa: CASSTGKAGNQPQHF

v_gene: TRBV5-4
j_gene: TRBJ2-3
abundance: -
d_gene: TRBD1
CDR3nt: TGTGCCAGCAGCTTTGTATCGGGGACAGGGGGGGATACGCAGTATTTT
CDR3aa: CASSFVSGTGGDTQYF

v_gene: TRBV6-5
j_gene: TRBJ2-3
abundance: few
d_gene: -
CDR3nt: TGTGCCAGCAGTTACACGTCATGGGCCCGGCCACACACAGATACGCAGTATTTT
CDR3aa: CASSYTSWARPHTDTQYF

v_gene: TRBV20-1
j_gene: TRBJ2-1
abundance: -
d_gene: TRBD2
CDR3nt: TGCAGTGCTAGAGATTTGCTAGCGGGAGGGCCATACTCCTACAATGAGCAGTTCTTC
CDR3aa: CSARDLLAGGPYSYNEQFF

v_gene: TRBV19
j_gene: TRBJ1-2
abundance: -
d_gene: -
CDR3nt: TGTGCCAGTACTACGGGACGGGCAAGCTATGGCTACACCTTC
CDR3aa: CASTTGRASYGYTF

v_gene: TRBV28
j_gene: TRBJ1-4
abundance: -
d_gene: -
CDR3nt: TGTGCCAGCAGTTTCAGAGAAAAACTGTTTTTT
CDR3aa: CASSFREKLFF

v_gene: TRBV4-3
j_gene: TRBJ2-3
abundance: many
d_gene: -
CDR3nt: TGCGCCAGCAGCCAAGACGACGGGAGTAAGAATACGCAGTATTTT
CDR3aa: CASSQDDGSKNTQYF

v_gene: TRBV12-3/TRBV12-4
j_gene: TRBJ1-2
abundance: few
d_gene: -
CDR3nt: TGTGCCAGCAGTTTAAACCCCGGGACCTCCTATGGCTACACCTTC
CDR3aa: CASSLNPGTSYGYTF

v_gene: TRBV28
j_gene: TRBJ2-7
abundance: -
d_gene: -
CDR3nt: TGTGCCAGCAGTCCCACCCAACGGGGCGTTGGGAAGTTC
CDR3aa: CASSPTQRGVGKF

v_gene: TRBV7-2
j_gene: TRBJ2-2
abundance: few
d_gene: -
CDR3nt: TGTGCCAGCAGCTTAGCGCAGGGGAGGAGCACCGGGGAGCTGTTTTTT
CDR3aa: CASSLAQGRSTGELFF

v_gene: TRBV7-2
j_gene: TRBJ2-7
abundance: few
d_gene: TRBD2
CDR3nt: TGTGCCAGCAGCTTGGGACTAGTCAGCTCCTACGAGCAGTACTTC
CDR3aa: CASSLGLVSSYEQYF

v_gene: TRBV25-1
j_gene: TRBJ1-2
abundance: few
d_gene: -
CDR3nt: TGTGCCAGCAGTGGAGGACAGTATGGCTACACCTTC
CDR3aa: CASSGGQYGYTF

v_gene: TRBV7-2
j_gene: TRBJ2-5
abundance: -
d_gene: TRBD1
CDR3nt: TGTGCCAGCAGACCGACAGGGAAAGAGACCCAGTACTTC
CDR3aa: CASRPTGKETQYF

v_gene: TRBV20-1
j_gene: TRBJ2-3
abundance: few
d_gene: -
CDR3nt: TGCAGTGCGAGGCGGGCAAGGGGGATGACAGATACGCAGTATTTT
CDR3aa: CSARRARGMTDTQYF

v_gene: TRBV5-1
j_gene: TRBJ1-4
abundance: -
d_gene: -
CDR3nt: TGCGCCAGCAGCCAGGGTAGAGGAGCTAATGAAAAACTGTTTTTT
CDR3aa: CASSQGRGANEKLFF

v_gene: TRBV6-1
j_gene: TRBJ2-2
abundance: -
d_gene: -
CDR3nt: TGTGCCAGCAGTGAAATAAGGGACGGGGCCGGGGAGCTGTTTTTT
CDR3aa: CASSEIRDGAGELFF

v_gene: TRBV5-1
j_gene: TRBJ2-2
abundance: -
d_gene: -
CDR3nt: TGCGCCAGCAGCGACGGGAGTACCGGGGAGCTGTTTTTT
CDR3aa: CASSDGSTGELFF

v_gene: TRBV3-1
j_gene: TRBJ2-2
abundance: -
d_gene: -
CDR3nt: TGTGCCAGCAGGTCCGTTGAGCCATTGACCGGGGAGCTGTTTTTT
CDR3aa: CASRSVEPLTGELFF

v_gene: TRBV20-1
j_gene: TRBJ2-2
abundance: many
d_gene: -
CDR3nt: TGCAGTGCTTTACCCTTAGCTCTCGACTTGAACACCGGGGAGCTGTTTTTT
CDR3aa: CSALPLALDLNTGELFF

v_gene: TRBV12-3/TRBV12-4
j_gene: TRBJ2-4
abundance: -
d_gene: -
CDR3nt: TGTGCCAGCAGTGCCGACCTGGCCAAAAACATTCAGTACTTC
CDR3aa: CASSADLAKNIQYF

v_gene: TRBV12-3/TRBV12-4
j_gene: TRBJ1-1
abundance: many
d_gene: -
CDR3nt: TGTGCCAGCAGTTTAGATGGGGGAATTGTAGCTTTCTTT
CDR3aa: CASSLDGGIVAFF

v_gene: TRBV6-1
j_gene: TRBJ1-2
abundance: many
d_gene: -
CDR3nt: TGTGCCAGCAAACTTGACCATAACTATGGCTACACCTTC
CDR3aa: CASKLDHNYGYTF

v_gene: TRBV2
j_gene: TRBJ2-4
abundance: -
d_gene: -
CDR3nt: TGTGCCAGCTGTGCCCTAGCCAAAAACATTCAGTACTTC
CDR3aa: CASCALAKNIQYF

v_gene: TRBV18
j_gene: TRBJ2-4
abundance: few
d_gene: -
CDR3nt: TGTGCCAGCTCAAGTATACAGAAGAAAAACATTCAGTACTTC
CDR3aa: CASSSIQKKNIQYF

v_gene: TRBV6-1
j_gene: TRBJ2-1
abundance: -
d_gene: TRBD2
CDR3nt: TGTGCCAGCAGGGTAGCGGGATTCGTCAATGAGCAGTTCTTC
CDR3aa: CASRVAGFVNEQFF

v_gene: TRBV19
j_gene: TRBJ2-1
abundance: many
d_gene: TRBD1
CDR3nt: TGTGCCAGTAGGAGGGACAGGGGTATGGATGAGCAGTTCTTC
CDR3aa: CASRRDRGMDEQFF

v_gene: TRBV2
j_gene: TRBJ1-6
abundance: -
d_gene: TRBD1
CDR3nt: TGTGCCAGCGGATATGGGGGACAGGGTAATTCACCCCTCCACTTT
CDR3aa: CASGYGGQGNSPLHF

v_gene: TRBV4-1
j_gene: TRBJ1-4
abundance: -
d_gene: TRBD1
CDR3nt: TGCGCCAGCAGCCAGGGACAGGGGGCTTCTAATGAAAAACTGTTTTTT
CDR3aa: CASSQGQGASNEKLFF

v_gene: TRBV3-1
j_gene: TRBJ1-5
abundance: once
d_gene: -
CDR3nt: TGTGCCAGCAGCCCCGCCCCTACTCAGCCCCAGCATTTT
CDR3aa: CASSPAPTQPQHF

v_gene: TRBV18
j_gene: TRBJ2-3
abundance: few
d_gene: TRBD2
CDR3nt: TGTGCCAGCTGCGAGCGGGAGGTCTTCACAGATACGCAGTATTTT
CDR3aa: CASCEREVFTDTQYF

v_gene: TRBV7-9
j_gene: TRBJ1-5
abundance: many
d_gene: -
CDR3nt: TGTGCCAGCAGCTCGATTGGGGTATATCAGCCCCAGCATTTT
CDR3aa: CASSSIGVYQPQHF

v_gene: TRBV14
j_gene: TRBJ2-7
abundance: -
d_gene: TRBD2
CDR3nt: TGTGCCAGCAGCCCGGCCGGGACTAGCGGCCTCCACGAGCAGTACTTC
CDR3aa: CASSPAGTSGLHEQYF

v_gene: TRBV27
j_gene: TRBJ2-1
abundance: many
d_gene: -
CDR3nt: TGTGCCAGCAGTTTAGCCAGACTCTACAATGAGCAGTTCTTC
CDR3aa: CASSLARLYNEQFF

v_gene: TRBV2
j_gene: TRBJ2-2
abundance: few
d_gene: TRBD2
CDR3nt: TGTGCCAGCAGCAAAACCAGGACTAGCGGGATGAACACCGGGGAGCTGTTTTTT
CDR3aa: CASSKTRTSGMNTGELFF

v_gene: TRBV5-1
j_gene: TRBJ2-1
abundance: -
d_gene: TRBD2
CDR3nt: TGCGCCAGCAGCCCTGGCGGGGGGGCCGGTTACAATGAGCAGTTCTTC
CDR3aa: CASSPGGGAGYNEQFF

v_gene: TRBV5-1
j_gene: TRBJ2-3
abundance: once
d_gene: -
CDR3nt: TGCGCCAGCAGCTTCGGTGATTATCGCACAGATACGCAGTATTTT
CDR3aa: CASSFGDYRTDTQYF

v_gene: TRBV28
j_gene: TRBJ2-5
abundance: few
d_gene: -
CDR3nt: TGTGCCAGCAGTTCCGAGGGCCCTCTTCCCCCTGGTGAGACCCAGTACTTC
CDR3aa: CASSSEGPLPPGETQYF

v_gene: TRBV11-2
j_gene: TRBJ1-1
abundance: many
d_gene: -
CDR3nt: TGTGCTATCAGCTCCGGACCGTTTGTGACTGAAGCTTTCTTT
CDR3aa: CAISSGPFVTEAFF

v_gene: TRBV7-2
j_gene: TRBJ1-1
abundance: -
d_gene: TRBD1
CDR3nt: TGTGCCAGCAGTTGGACAGGAGAATGGAACACTGAAGCTTTCTTT
CDR3aa: CASSWTGEWNTEAFF